The 15 T cell receptor beta chains below all came from one sample that was sequenced in a study of blood T cell repertoires in COVID-19 (TCRdb year 2020). Library prep was done by the immunoSEQ multiplex PCR assay. In its TCRdb copy, this immuneACCESS table keeps in-frame sequences only and misses some clones. Where compared with another copy, unresolved V genes explain less than half of these, and the others have no known cause. This sample is represented by 250,000 to 350,000 clones; about 80% of them were singletons. The ten largest clonotypes hold more than 15% of the sample. The sequenced material came from peripheral blood. Receptors were obtained from a person aged 65-85 years with COVID-19, enrolled during active disease.

This chain uses TRBV19 with TRBJ2-6; D is perhaps TRBD1 (5 bases). The V gene lost 4 bases and the J gene lost 1 base, with 8 bases spanning the gap. Germline loops: CDR1 LNHDA, CDR2 SQIVND (reference sequence). The length of the CDR3 is 15 residues. CDR3 residues: CASSTRVSGANVLTF. The CDR3 DNA sequence: TGTGCCAGTAGTACCAGGGTGTCTGGGGCCAACGTCCTGACTTTC.

V usage is TRBV1 and J usage is TRBJ2-7; the tabulated D call, TRBD2, remains unverified against the DNA. TRBV1 is annotated as a pseudogene. The CDR3 runs to 13 residues. DNA of the CDR3: TGCACCAGCAGCGCGGACTCAGTCTACGAGCAGTACTTC. This codes for CTSSADSVYEQYF.

The gene calls are TRBV5-1 and TRBJ2-5; 13 nucleotides align to TRBD2. Germline assignment: CDR1 SGHRS and CDR2 YFSETQ. The trim removed 4 bases at V and 3 bases at J, leaving 6 bases unmatched. This CDR3 has 16 amino acids. CDR3: CASSGTGLAGEETQYF. DNA for the CDR3: TGCGCCAGCAGCGGGACCGGACTAGCGGGAGAAGAGACCCAGTACTTC.

This chain uses TRBV7-2 with TRBJ1-2; a possible D gene is TRBD1 (5 bases). This CDR3 is 15 amino acids long. Germline V gene lookup returns CDR1 SGHTA and CDR2 FQGNSA. V was clipped by 3 bases and J by 8 bases, with 19 bases between them. In DNA, the CDR3 is TGTGCCAGCAGCTTGTTAGGGGTCCCCACGGCGGGCTACACCTTC. Its translation: CASSLLGVPTAGYTF.

The chain's CDR3 is CASSYSRAGEYGYTF. The CDR3 DNA is TGTGCCAGCAGTTACTCGAGAGCGGGTGAATATGGCTACACCTTC. The rearrangement joins TRBV6-5 to TRBJ1-2, with D uncertain. Trimming cost V 0 bases and J 5 bases, with 13 bases left between them. CDR3 size: 15 residues. Per germline, CDR1 MNHEY and CDR2 SVGAGI.

V and J are TRBV6-2 or TRBV6-3 and TRBJ1-2; 8 nucleotides match TRBD1. Looked up from germline, CDR1 is MNHEY and CDR2 is SVGEGT. This CDR3 has 17 amino acids. V was pared by 2 bases and J by 3 bases, with 11 bases of the junction left unmatched. Here the CDR3 DNA reads TGTGCCAGCAGTTACCGAACGTCAGGGGGCGCCCACTATGGCTACACCTTC. It translates to CASSYRTSGGAHYGYTF.

The chain recombines TRBV4-3 with TRBJ2-1; 15 bases line up with TRBD2. CDR1 is LGHNA, CDR2 YSLEER, per germline. The CDR3 sequence is 17 residues long. V dropped 2 bases and J dropped 11; count of bases not matched to a gene: 10. This chain's CDR3 is CASSQQRTSGGDKKQFF. CDR3 DNA sequence: TGCGCCAGCAGCCAACAGAGGACTAGCGGGGGGGACAAGAAGCAGTTCTTC.

A remark on this clone: This sample includes further DNA sequences coding for the same CDR3. This chain joins TRBV2 and TRBJ2-2, with 9 positions matching TRBD2. The junction had 0 bases not matched to a gene; V was cut back by 3 bases and J by 1 base. The CDR3 is 15 residues long. Germline CDR1 is SNHLY and CDR2 is FYNNEI. In DNA form, the CDR3 reads TGTGCCAGCAGTGAGACTAGCGGGAACACCGGGGAGCTGTTTTTT. Its translation is CASSETSGNTGELFF.

This chain connects TRBV19 to TRBJ2-2; maybe TRBD1 (5 bases). Trimming removed 5 bases from V and 8 bases from J, with 15 bases in between. This CDR3 spans 14 amino acids. CDR1 is LNHDA, CDR2 SQIVND, per germline (reference sequence). CDR3 protein: CASSQGFSSGELFF. The CDR3 nucleotides are TGTGCCAGTAGTCAGGGTTTTTCTTCTGGGGAGCTGTTTTTT.

V and J are TRBV19 and TRBJ2-1, with TRBD2 matching 9 bases. The CDR3 is 15 residues long. V shed 6 bases and J 7 bases; nucleotides not matched to a gene: 10. Per the germline V gene, CDR1 is LNHDA and CDR2 is SQIVND (reference sequence). CDR3 coding DNA: TGTGCCAGTAGAGCTCCGGGACTAGCTGGTAATGAGCAGTTCTTC. Protein product: CASRAPGLAGNEQFF.

J is TRBJ2-3 and V is TRBV7-2, with TRBD2 as a possible D gene (6 bases). Germline V CDR1 and CDR2: SGHTA, FQGNSA. The CDR3 spans 15 residues. Trimming pared 5 bases from V and 4 bases from J, leaving 16 bases between. As DNA, the CDR3 is TGTGCCAGCAGCAGTTCGGGACTCCCGGCAGATACGCAGTATTTT. Protein: CASSSSGLPADTQYF.

The table lists this clone with a few counts. The chain couples TRBV14 to TRBJ2-3, with 11 nucleotides matching TRBD2. This CDR3 is 16 amino acids long. Trimming took 2 bases from V and 6 from J; bases not matched to a gene: 7. Germline V gene lookup returns CDR1 SGHDN and CDR2 FVKESK. This CDR3 is CASSQLGTSGTDTQYF. The DNA for the CDR3 is TGTGCCAGCAGCCAATTAGGGACTAGCGGTACGGATACGCAGTATTTT.

This clone was picked up one time. This rearrangement joins TRBV29-1 to TRBJ1-2, with D perhaps matching TRBD1 (5 bases). The CDR3 has 13 amino acids. V was trimmed by 7 bases and J by 5 bases, leaving 17 bases between them. Per the germline V gene, CDR1 is SQVTM and CDR2 is ANQGSEA. CDR3 nucleotides: TGCAGCGCGCCAACGACAGTCTCTTATGGCTACACCTTC. This sequence encodes CSAPTTVSYGYTF.

The chain carries TRBV28 and TRBJ2-7; perhaps TRBD1 as D (6 bases). Deletions cut 2 bases from V and 3 bases from J, with 8 bases between. This CDR3 contains 13 residues. CDR1 is MDHEN, CDR2 SYDVKM, per germline. The DNA of the CDR3 is TGTGCCAGCAGTTTAGGCAGGGGCTACGAGCAGTACTTC. This gives the protein CASSLGRGYEQYF.

This chain links TRBV24-1 with TRBJ2-2, with 8 bases lining up with TRBD2. This CDR3 has 20 residues. Per the germline V gene, CDR1 is KGHDR and CDR2 is SFDVKD. The trim removed 4 bases at V and 6 bases at J, leaving 21 bases unmatched. The CDR3 sequence is CATSDTRPGGDRTDPGELFF. The DNA of the CDR3 is TGTGCCACCAGTGACACCCGTCCCGGGGGGGATAGGACGGACCCCGGGGAGCTGTTTTTT.